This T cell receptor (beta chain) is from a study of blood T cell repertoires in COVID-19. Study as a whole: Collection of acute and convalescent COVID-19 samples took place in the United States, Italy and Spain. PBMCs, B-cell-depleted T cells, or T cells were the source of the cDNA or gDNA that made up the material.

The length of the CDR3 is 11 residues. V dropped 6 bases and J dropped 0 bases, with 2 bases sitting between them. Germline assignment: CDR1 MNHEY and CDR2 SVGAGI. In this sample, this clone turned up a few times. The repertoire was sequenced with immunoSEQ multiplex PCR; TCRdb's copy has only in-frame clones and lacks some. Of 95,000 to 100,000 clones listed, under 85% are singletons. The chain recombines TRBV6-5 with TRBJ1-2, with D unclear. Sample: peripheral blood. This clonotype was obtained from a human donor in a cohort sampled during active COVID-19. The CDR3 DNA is TGTGCCAGCAGCGCTAACTATGGCTACACCTTC. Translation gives CASSANYGYTF.